The T cell receptor (beta chain) described here comes from a study of beta chain features in type 1 diabetes. Note on this clone: The antigen is not known.

Expressed TCRB transcripts were sequenced because the isolated RNA had all been reverse transcribed beforehand. TCRdb's table, derived via immunoSEQ multiplex PCR, lists solely in-frame clones and lacks some. The sample lists 600,000 to 700,000 clones, roughly 12% occurring once. Deletions cut 2 bases from V and 6 bases from J, with 11 bases between. Germline V lookup: CDR1 GTSNPN, CDR2 SVGIG (reference sequence). This CDR3 has 13 residues. General observations from the study: Shorter TCRB CDR3s, moderately but significantly so, were found in Type 1 diabetes patients in all four CD4+ subsets.

The source is a man aged 25-45 years with type 1 diabetes. Sequences were obtained from naive CD4+ T cells from blood. V usage is TRBV30 and J usage is TRBJ1-5, with TRBD1 as a possible D gene (6 bases). CDR3 protein: CAWSNGGGQPQHF. CDR3 bases: TGTGCCTGGAGTAACGGAGGGGGTCAGCCCCAGCATTTT. Complete variable domain (other parts from reference TRBV30 and TRBJ1-5): SQTIHQWPATLVQPVGSPLSLECTVEGTSNPNLYWYRQAAGRGLQLLFYSVGIGQISSEVPQNLSASRPQDRQFILSSKKLLLSDSGFYLCAWSNGGGQPQHFGDGTRLSIL.